The present T cell receptor beta chain was sequenced within a study of blood T cell repertoires in COVID-19. At the level of the study: Donors in the United States, Italy and Spain gave samples during acute or convalescent COVID-19. From T cells, B-cell-depleted T cells, or PBMCs came the material, which was cDNA or gDNA.

CDR3 size: 18 residues. The germline V gene has CDR1 SGHTA and CDR2 FQGNSA. V gave up 5 bases and J gave up 8 bases; unmatched junction bases: 16. Individuals aged roughly 18 to 95 years were recruited from 24 US areas. Two negative PCRs, clearance, or symptom resolution characterized the recovered Cohort 3 donors. Clones were sequenced by immunoSEQ multiplex PCR, and TCRdb holds only the in-frame ones, with some missing. The sample holds 200,000 or so clones, 88% seen once. What was sequenced was PBMCs or T cells enriched from blood (not recorded which). The chain joins TRBV7-2 to TRBJ2-1, with 12 positions matching TRBD2. This sequence originates from a woman between 25 and 40 years old who had recovered from COVID-19. The CDR3 nucleotides are TGTGCCAGCAGCCCTAGGCTTATGGCTAGCGGGGGGGAGGATGAGCAGTTCTTC. This encodes CASSPRLMASGGEDEQFF.